The 31 T cell receptor beta chains below all came from one sample that was sequenced in a study of T cell responses to AZD1222 COVID-19 vaccine. Assay: immunoSEQ multiplex PCR; the TCRdb copy retains only in-frame clones and omits some. This table has 35,000 to 50,000 clones, 88% appearing once. The input for sequencing was peripheral blood, taken 28 days after the second AZD1222 dose. The source is an adult who received the AZD1222 COVID-19 vaccine.

J is TRBJ2-3 and V is TRBV7-9; 10 nucleotides agree with TRBD2. Germline CDR1 reads SEHNR; CDR2 reads FQNEAQ (reference sequence). This CDR3 region has 15 residues. J was trimmed by 1 base and V by 5 bases; bases with no gene match: 3. The CDR3 spells CASSPSGSGTDTQYF. Here the CDR3 DNA reads TGTGCCAGCAGCCCTAGCGGGAGCGGCACAGATACGCAGTATTTT.

This chain connects TRBV10-3 to TRBJ1-2; TRBD1 agrees at 10 bases. There are 14 residues in the CDR3. The V gene end was trimmed by 3 bases and the J gene end by 8 bases; junction bases not matched to a gene: 6. Germline V lookup: CDR1 ENHRY, CDR2 SYGVKD. The chain's CDR3 is CAISDGDRGGGYTF. As DNA, the CDR3 is TGTGCCATCAGTGATGGGGACAGGGGAGGAGGCTACACCTTC.

The chain couples TRBV13 to TRBJ2-2, with TRBD2 matching 9 bases. The V and J ends lost 4 bases and 3 bases, in that order; junction bases with no gene match: 3. Germline V gives CDR1 PRHDT, CDR2 FYEKMQ (reference sequence). The CDR3 has 15 amino acids. The CDR3 DNA reads TGTGCCAGCAGCTCGGGACTAGCATACACCGGGGAGCTGTTTTTT. The encoded protein is CASSSGLAYTGELFF. Filled out from reference TRBV13 and TRBJ2-2, the complete variable domain reads AAGVIQSPRHLIKEKRETATLKCYPIPRHDTVYWYQQGPGQDPQFLISFYEKMQSDKGSIPDRFSAQQFSDYHSELNMSSLELGDSALYFCASSSGLAYTGELFFGEGSRLTVL.

V and J are TRBV10-3 and TRBJ2-1; 14 bases line up with TRBD2. Germline lookup yields CDR1 ENHRY and CDR2 SYGVKD. This CDR3 comprises 15 residues. The CDR3 nucleotides are TGTGCTATAGGGACTAGCGGGAGTAGCCACAATGAGCAGTTCTTC. Residues: CAIGTSGSSHNEQFF.

The chain has TRBV2 and TRBJ1-1; possibly TRBD1 for D (5 bases). Germline V lookup: CDR1 SNHLY, CDR2 FYNNEI. Trimming took off 6 bases at V and 1 base at J, with 12 bases between the two ends. The CDR3 loop spans 14 amino acids. The CDR3: CASRVRQQNTEAFF. Here the CDR3 DNA reads TGTGCCAGCAGAGTCCGACAGCAGAACACTGAAGCTTTCTTT.

There are a few counts of this clone. The rearrangement uses TRBV5-4 and TRBJ2-7, with D possibly TRBD1 on 6 matching bases. The CDR3 runs to 14 residues. V was cut by 3 bases and J by 7 bases, with 17 bases left in between. CDR1 is SGHNT, CDR2 YYREEE, per germline (reference sequence). For the CDR3, the DNA is TGTGCCAGCAGCTCATCCGACAGGCCTACGGAGCAGTACTTC. It yields the protein CASSSSDRPTEQYF.

The chain employs TRBV7-9 and TRBJ2-7; D uncertain. This CDR3 is built from 11 residues. V was pared by 4 bases and J by 2 bases, with 3 bases between. Germline CDR1 reads SEHNR; CDR2 reads FQNEAQ (reference sequence). Here the CDR3 reads CASSSTYEQYF. CDR3 sequence (DNA): TGTGCCAGCAGCTCAACCTACGAGCAGTACTTC.

The gene calls are TRBV21-1 and TRBJ1-6; TRBD1, as called in the table, went unchecked against the DNA. TRBV21-1 is designated a pseudogene. CDR3 length: 18 residues. The CDR3 region has the DNA TGTGCCAGCGTAACCCGGACACAGGATCCGTTCTATAATTCACCCCTCCACTTT. Translated, it gives CASVTRTQDPFYNSPLHF.

The V call is TRBV10-3, the J call TRBJ2-7; D call uncertain. The CDR3 loop spans 13 amino acids. From germline, CDR1 is ENHRY and CDR2 SYGVKD. With 7 bases removed from V and 2 bases from J, the gap between germline ends came to 12 bases. The CDR3 loop is CAIIQDGAYEQYF. Here the CDR3 DNA reads TGTGCCATCATTCAGGACGGTGCCTACGAGCAGTACTTC.

The chain uses TRBV2 and TRBJ2-2, with D tentatively TRBD1 or TRBD2 (5 bases each). V was shortened by 8 bases and J by 1 base, with 14 bases between the two germline ends. CDR1 and CDR2 (germline): SNHLY, FYNNEI. The CDR3 is 15 amino acids. CDR3: CASSRDLGNTGELFF. The CDR3 DNA follows: TGTGCCAGCTCCCGGGACCTGGGGAACACCGGGGAGCTGTTTTTT.

The gene calls are TRBV30 and TRBJ2-5, with D perhaps being TRBD1 or TRBD2 (6 bases each). CDR1 is GTSNPN, CDR2 SVGIG, per germline (reference sequence). CDR3 length: 13 amino acids. V lost 1 base to trimming and J lost 5 bases, with 11 bases between them. The CDR3 loop is CAWSGTGRETQYF. CDR3 sequence (DNA): TGTGCCTGGAGTGGTACAGGGAGGGAGACCCAGTACTTC.

The V gene is TRBV7-3, the J gene TRBJ2-5; D not certain. The CDR3 is 13 residues long. V lost 4 bases to trimming and J lost 4 bases, with 10 bases between them. Germline V gene data show CDR1 as SGHTA and CDR2 as FQGTGA. The CDR3: CASSYDWGETQYF. The CDR3 nucleotides read TGTGCCAGCAGCTATGATTGGGGAGAGACCCAGTACTTC.

The chain is built from TRBV4-1 and TRBJ2-1; D might be TRBD2 (6 bases). V was pared by 5 bases and J by 7 bases, with 15 bases between. Germline V gene data show CDR1 as MGHRA and CDR2 as YSYEKL. The CDR3 runs to 14 residues. The CDR3: CASSSDYPANEQFF. The CDR3 DNA sequence: TGCGCCAGCAGCTCGGACTACCCGGCTAATGAGCAGTTCTTC.

The chain employs TRBV3-1 (or the pseudogene TRBV3-2) and TRBJ2-1; 9 positions agree with TRBD2. The CDR3 totals 16 residues. V lost 0 bases to trimming and J lost 6 bases; unmatched junction nucleotides: 6. Germline CDR1 is LGHDT and CDR2 is YNNKEL (reference sequence). The CDR3 protein is CASSQDRGAGGNEQFF. For the CDR3, the DNA is TGTGCCAGCAGCCAAGATAGGGGAGCGGGGGGCAATGAGCAGTTCTTC.

This chain connects TRBV10-2 to TRBJ2-7; 7 positions agree with TRBD2. This CDR3 has 16 amino acids. CDR1 and CDR2 from the germline V gene are WSHSY and SAAADI. The V segment lost 7 bases and the J segment 0 bases; nucleotides outside the gene matches: 12. DNA of the CDR3: TGCGCCAGCACCGAGGGAAGCGGGGTAGCCTCCTACGAGCAGTACTTC. Translating it yields CASTEGSGVASYEQYF.

V usage is TRBV29-1 and J usage is TRBJ1-2; perhaps TRBD1 as D (5 bases). This CDR3 region has 14 residues. Germline loops: CDR1 SQVTM, CDR2 ANQGSEA. Deletions cut 7 bases from V and 2 bases from J, with 17 bases between. This CDR3 is CSASIGTGNYGYTF. The DNA for the CDR3 is TGCAGCGCATCGATCGGGACGGGGAACTATGGCTACACCTTC.

The CDR3 coding sequence is TGTGCCAGCAGCTTCAGGACTATCGGTTCTGGAAACTATGGCTACACCTTC. As protein: CASSFRTIGSGNYGYTF. The chain links TRBV7-2 to TRBJ1-2; the D is unclear. The CDR3 runs 17 residues. CDR1 and CDR2 (germline): SGHTA, FQGNSA. V was clipped by 3 bases and J by 2 bases, with 19 bases between them.

The chain combines TRBV6-4 with TRBJ2-1; perhaps TRBD2 as D (5 bases). Germline V CDR1 and CDR2: MRHNA, SNTAGT. Trimming stripped 8 bases from V and 0 bases from J, with 14 bases between. This CDR3 is 15 amino acids long. The DNA of the CDR3 is TGTGCCAGCCGGTCAGCCAGCGGCTCCTACAATGAGCAGTTCTTC. This encodes CASRSASGSYNEQFF.

This sequence joins TRBV3-1 (or the pseudogene TRBV3-2) and TRBJ2-7; TRBD2 matches at 9 bases. Germline CDR1 is LGHDT and CDR2 is YNNKEL (reference sequence). After removal of 4 bases from V and 3 bases from J, the junction contained 7 bases not matched to a gene. This CDR3 comprises 15 residues. The CDR3 spells CASSLTTSGYYEQYF. The DNA of the CDR3 is TGTGCCAGCAGCCTCACGACTAGCGGATACTACGAGCAGTACTTC.

The chain has TRBV30 and TRBJ1-5, with a possible D match to TRBD1 (6 bases). Trimming cost V 5 bases and J 5 bases, with 13 bases left between them. This CDR3 comprises 13 residues. CDR1 is GTSNPN and CDR2 is SVGIG in the germline V gene (reference sequence). CDR3 bases: TGTGCCTGGGGGGGACAAGGCGATCAGCCCCAGCATTTT. This sequence encodes CAWGGQGDQPQHF.

J is TRBJ2-2 and V is TRBV11-3; D is perhaps TRBD2 (5 bases). V lost 8 bases and J lost 5, with 9 bases in between. Per the germline V gene, CDR1 is SGHNT and CDR2 is YENEEA. The CDR3 totals 12 residues. As DNA, the CDR3 is TGTGCCAGCGGGAGAGGTACCGGGGAGCTGTTTTTT. Translation gives CASGRGTGELFF.

The chain combines TRBV12-3 or TRBV12-4 with TRBJ2-7; a weak D match, TRBD2 (5 bases). The germline V and J ends were trimmed by 4 bases and 2 bases, with 9 bases remaining between them. CDR3 length: 13 residues. The CDR3 reads CASSSGVPYEQYF. Here the CDR3 DNA reads TGTGCCAGCAGTTCCGGGGTTCCCTACGAGCAGTACTTC.

The chain recombines TRBV9 with TRBJ2-7; the match to TRBD2 covers 9 bases. Germline CDR1 and CDR2: SGDLS and YYNGEE. The CDR3 has 16 residues. The V gene end was trimmed by 1 base and the J gene end by 0 bases; junction bases not matched to a gene: 5. DNA of the CDR3: TGTGCCAGCAGCGTACTAGCGGGGCCGAGCTCCTACGAGCAGTACTTC. Protein sequence: CASSVLAGPSSYEQYF.

The gene calls are TRBV20-1 and TRBJ2-7; D possibly matches TRBD1 or TRBD2 (5 bases each). V lost 3 bases and J lost 2, with 11 bases in between. The CDR3 loop spans 13 amino acids. The germline V gene has CDR1 DFQATT and CDR2 SNEGSKA (reference sequence). Written as DNA, the CDR3 is TGCAGTGCTAGTGATGGGGGTCCCTACGAGCAGTACTTC. Translated, it gives CSASDGGPYEQYF.

The chain carries TRBV7-2 and TRBJ1-5, with a tentative D call TRBD1 (6 bases). The germline gives CDR1 SGHTA, CDR2 FQGNSA. The V gene lost 2 bases and the J gene lost 5 bases, with 19 bases spanning the gap. The CDR3 has 17 residues. The CDR3 region is CASSLKSSGQNYQPQHF. As DNA, the CDR3 is TGTGCCAGCAGCTTAAAAAGCTCGGGACAAAACTATCAGCCCCAGCATTTT.

The CDR3 DNA sequence: TGTGCCAGCAGTCACGACAGATTCAATCAGCCCCAGCATTTT. Protein sequence: CASSHDRFNQPQHF. The rearrangement joins TRBV6-5 to TRBJ1-5; TRBD1 might be the D (5 bases). Trimming shortened V by 5 bases and J by 3 bases, and 11 bases separated the two germline ends. From germline, CDR1 is MNHEY and CDR2 SVGAGI. The CDR3 is 14 amino acids.

The rearrangement joins TRBV5-8 to TRBJ2-2, with unresolved D. The germline V gene encodes CDR1 SGHTS and CDR2 YDEGEE. The CDR3 is 14 amino acids. Between the trimmed V and J ends, which lost 2 bases and 0 bases, there was a span of 5 bases. As DNA, the CDR3 is TGTGCCAGCAGCTTACCACCGAACACCGGGGAGCTGTTTTTT. Translated, it gives CASSLPPNTGELFF.

The chain uses TRBV18 and TRBJ1-1; D may be TRBD1 (5 bases). CDR1 and CDR2 (germline): KGHSH, LQKENI. The germline V and J ends were trimmed by 5 bases and 4 bases, with 8 bases remaining between them. The CDR3 totals 12 residues. The CDR3 sequence is CASSRQSTEAFF. CDR3 DNA: TGTGCCAGCTCAAGACAGAGCACTGAAGCTTTCTTT.

The genes are TRBV27 and TRBJ2-5; D remains unclear. V lost 4 bases and J lost 8, with 14 bases in between. From germline, CDR1 is MNHEY and CDR2 SMNVEV (reference sequence). This CDR3 region has 13 residues. CDR3: CASSSPDRSTQYF. For the CDR3, the DNA is TGTGCCAGCAGTTCCCCCGACCGGAGCACCCAGTACTTC.

The genes are TRBV5-1 and TRBJ1-4, with D hard to call. Germline V gene lookup returns CDR1 SGHRS and CDR2 YFSETQ. This CDR3 spans 13 amino acids. With 0 bases removed from V and 1 base from J, the gap between germline ends came to 1 base. The CDR3 DNA sequence: TGCGCCAGCAGCTTGGGAACTAATGAAAAACTGTTTTTT. It yields the protein CASSLGTNEKLFF.

V and J are TRBV4-3 and TRBJ2-1, with 12 bases that match TRBD2. Germline trimming cut 3 bases from V and 9 bases from J; bases unmatched to any gene: 3. CDR1 and CDR2 (germline): LGHNA, YSLEER. This CDR3 contains 14 residues. The CDR3 nucleotides read TGCGCCAGCAGCCAGATGGGACTAGCGGGTGAGCAGTTCTTC. Protein product: CASSQMGLAGEQFF.